This T cell receptor (beta chain) appears in the sequencing data of a study of T cell repertoires in cytomegalovirus infection. Overall study context: From public TCR beta signatures came an indication of both CMV infection and matching HLA type.

The CDR3 has 11 amino acids. V lost 6 bases and J lost 9, with 11 bases in between. Findings of the study overall: HLA-C-restricted CMV clonotypes gave the most frequent clonotype in two of eight donors. Summed public TCR beta family frequency identified CMV carriers bearing the relevant HLA.

MiXCR, applied by TCRdb to the reads, yields one record per CDR3 protein. The sample consists of hundreds of thousands of distinct CDR3 sequences, 9.5% of them appearing once. Remarks on this clonotype: Its antigen is as yet unknown.

This TCR derives from a human donor in good health (CMV status not recorded). Some clones in this sample may be carry-over from other donors' samples. The chain is built from TRBV12-3 or TRBV12-4 and TRBJ1-1; TRBD1 is a possible D gene (6 bases). Sequencing was done on a sample of PBMCs. CDR3 region: CASSSGTKAFF. DNA for the CDR3: TGTGCCAGCAGCTCCGGGACAAAAGCTTTCTTT.